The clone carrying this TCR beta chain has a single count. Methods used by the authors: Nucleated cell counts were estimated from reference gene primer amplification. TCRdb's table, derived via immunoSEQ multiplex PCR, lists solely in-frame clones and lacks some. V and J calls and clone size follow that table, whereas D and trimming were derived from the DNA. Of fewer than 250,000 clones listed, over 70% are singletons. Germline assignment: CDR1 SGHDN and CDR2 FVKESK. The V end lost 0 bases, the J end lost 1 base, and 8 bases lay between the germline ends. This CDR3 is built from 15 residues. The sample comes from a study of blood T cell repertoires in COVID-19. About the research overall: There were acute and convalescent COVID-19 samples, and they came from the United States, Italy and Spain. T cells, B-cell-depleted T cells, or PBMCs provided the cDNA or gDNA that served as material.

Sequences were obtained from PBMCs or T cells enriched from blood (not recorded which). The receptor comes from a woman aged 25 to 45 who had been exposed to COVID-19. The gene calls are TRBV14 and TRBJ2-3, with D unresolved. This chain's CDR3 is CASSQDRMGTDTQYF. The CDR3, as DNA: TGTGCCAGCAGCCAAGACAGGATGGGCACAGATACGCAGTATTTT.